The rows below give T cell receptor beta chains drawn from one sample of a study of shared clonotypes between healthy human individuals. TCRdb keeps only in-frame clones here, not all; method: immunoSEQ multiplex PCR. The data hold more than 1,200,000 clones, with about 98.5% observed a single time. What was sequenced was naive CD4+ T cells sorted from blood. Receptors were obtained from a young man in good health. CDR3s include the opening cysteine and the closing phenylalanine or tryptophan. A D gene is named only where the DNA matches it firmly.

>TRBV28|TRBJ2-1|TRBD1
CASRSPGTGDNEQFF
>TRBV9|TRBJ2-5|TRBD2
CASSRTSGQETQYF
>TRBV30|TRBJ2-1|TRBD1
CAWDRDRGLNEQFF
>TRBV28|TRBJ1-4|NA
CASRSANEKLFF
>TRBV18|TRBJ2-2|NA
CASSPPGRALNTGELFF
>TRBV4-3|TRBJ2-3|TRBD1
CASSQDSHRGLVDTQYF
>TRBV7-9|TRBJ2-2|NA
CAIRGVRTGELFF
>TRBV7-3|TRBJ2-1|TRBD2
CASSPLAGRSEQFF
>TRBV19|TRBJ1-4|NA
CASSQVGVPKLFF
>TRBV5-1|TRBJ1-2|TRBD1
CASSVGTALGEGYTF
>TRBV7-6|TRBJ2-6|TRBD1
CASSLWAGGGSGANVLTF